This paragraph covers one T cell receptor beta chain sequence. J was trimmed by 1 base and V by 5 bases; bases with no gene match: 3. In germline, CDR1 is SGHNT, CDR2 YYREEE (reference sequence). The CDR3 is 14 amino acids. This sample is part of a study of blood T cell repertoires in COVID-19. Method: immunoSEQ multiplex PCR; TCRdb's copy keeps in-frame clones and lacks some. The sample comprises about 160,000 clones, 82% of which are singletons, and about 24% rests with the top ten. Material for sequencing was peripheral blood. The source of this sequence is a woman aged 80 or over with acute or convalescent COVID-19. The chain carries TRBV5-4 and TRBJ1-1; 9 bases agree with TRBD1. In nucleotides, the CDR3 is TGTGCCAGCAGGGGGGGACAGGGGAACACTGAAGCTTTCTTT. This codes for CASRGGQGNTEAFF.